A selection of T cell receptor beta chains follows, all from one sample in a study of monozygotic twins with inflammatory bowel disease. Following a re-call of the 5' RACE reads, TCRdb has one entry per CDR3 protein and lacks DNA. Its listing shows over 120,000 distinct CDR3 sequences. Sequenced: blood. These TCRs come from a human donor with ulcerative colitis or Crohn's disease, or a healthy co-twin of an affected twin (not recorded which). Each CDR3 is given with its conserved first and last residue. Fields, in order: CDR3 protein, J gene, V gene.

CATGTVGTEAFF	TRBJ1-1	TRBV10-3
CASSSTARSEKLFF	TRBJ1-4	TRBV28
CSARLISSGSTDTQYF	TRBJ2-3	TRBV20-1
CASSDSGSTDNQQFF	TRBJ2-1	TRBV7-2
CASRNTGYESMNTEAFF	TRBJ1-1	TRBV27
CASSPRMISNEQFF	TRBJ2-1	TRBV7-9
CASTRDRASYEQYF	TRBJ2-7	TRBV28
CASREQGSSTEAFF	TRBJ1-1	TRBV2
CASSPTLGNTEAFF	TRBJ1-1	TRBV5-1
CSAPWDRDEQETQYF	TRBJ2-5	TRBV20-1
CTSSLNSGGGEQFF	TRBJ2-1	TRBV14
CASSQDRDWEGAYNEQFF	TRBJ2-1	TRBV4-1
CASSGNKAFDFEQYF	TRBJ2-7	TRBV5-5
CSANTGGLGNEQFF	TRBJ2-1	TRBV20-1
CASSLEPPGNTEAFF	TRBJ1-1	TRBV7-2
CASSGQGETQYF	TRBJ2-5	TRBV3-1
CASSLEGGEQYF	TRBJ2-7	TRBV5-1
CANSFLGQPQHF	TRBJ1-5	TRBV12-3/TRBV12-4
CASSIKVDYPGTEAFF	TRBJ1-1	TRBV19
CASSISGGWNEQFF	TRBJ2-1	TRBV11-3
CASSPWRRSSYEQYF	TRBJ2-7	TRBV5-6
CSARVGGNYGYTF	TRBJ1-2	TRBV20-1
CASSAGGWGEKLFF	TRBJ1-4	TRBV12-3/TRBV12-4
CANGGGLYEQYF	TRBJ2-7	TRBV10-3
CSARTVGEQYF	TRBJ2-7	TRBV20-1
CASKGPSTDTQYF	TRBJ2-3	TRBV7-2
CASSPGTTQETQYF	TRBJ2-5	TRBV12-3/TRBV12-4
CASTRVAGRSNNEQFF	TRBJ2-1	TRBV7-2
CASSPAGHAGEQYF	TRBJ2-7	TRBV5-1
CSARDSATALNTEAFF	TRBJ1-1	TRBV20-1
CASERRGPDTEAFF	TRBJ1-1	TRBV12-3/TRBV12-4
CASSPFLGAGELFF	TRBJ2-2	TRBV12-3/TRBV12-4
CASSLNGLADYNTGELFF	TRBJ2-2	TRBV7-3
CASSSKGTGGFYEQYF	TRBJ2-7	TRBV5-1
CSATRSFESNQPQHF	TRBJ1-5	TRBV20-1
CSAREANYGYTF	TRBJ1-2	TRBV20-1
CASGAWSVTSGDTQYF	TRBJ2-3	TRBV5-1
CSARSVLNSPLHF	TRBJ1-6	TRBV20-1
CASSFGTSGRTKNEQFF	TRBJ2-1	TRBV7-9
CASNTGTSGPYNEQFF	TRBJ2-1	TRBV12-3/TRBV12-4
CASSEYGGHLYEQYF	TRBJ2-7	TRBV25-1
CASSGTWGNQPQHF	TRBJ1-5	TRBV12-3/TRBV12-4
CASSWEGGSTGELFF	TRBJ2-2	TRBV7-9